The present T cell receptor beta chain was sequenced within a study of blood T cell repertoires in COVID-19. Study-level information: T cells, B-cell-depleted T cells, or PBMCs provided the cDNA or gDNA that served as material.

CDR1 is SQVTM and CDR2 is ANQGSEA in the germline V gene. Trimming shortened V by 6 bases and J by 0 bases, and 11 bases separated the two germline ends. This CDR3 is built from 13 residues. The assay was immunoSEQ multiplex PCR, and TCRdb's table has in-frame clones only and misses some. The data contain 120,000 or so clones, about nine tenths of them singletons. The chain employs TRBV29-1 and TRBJ1-1, with D possibly matching TRBD1 (6 bases). The source material was peripheral blood. This TCR derives from a human donor in a cohort sampled during active COVID-19. The CDR3 DNA reads TGCAGCGTAAACGGACAGATGAACACTGAAGCTTTCTTT. Amino acids: CSVNGQMNTEAFF.